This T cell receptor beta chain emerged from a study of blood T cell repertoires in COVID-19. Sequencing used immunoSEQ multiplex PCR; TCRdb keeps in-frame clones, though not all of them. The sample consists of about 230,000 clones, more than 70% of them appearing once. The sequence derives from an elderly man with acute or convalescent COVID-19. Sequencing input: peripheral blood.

CDR3 nucleotide sequence: TGTGCCAGCCTTACGCGGGGAATTTCTGGAAACACCATATATTTT. Protein sequence: CASLTRGISGNTIYF. The genes are TRBV6-5 and TRBJ1-3; D ambiguous. The CDR3 loop spans 15 amino acids. Trimming stripped 8 bases from V and 1 base from J, with 15 bases between. The germline CDR1 and CDR2 sequences are MNHEY and SVGAGI.